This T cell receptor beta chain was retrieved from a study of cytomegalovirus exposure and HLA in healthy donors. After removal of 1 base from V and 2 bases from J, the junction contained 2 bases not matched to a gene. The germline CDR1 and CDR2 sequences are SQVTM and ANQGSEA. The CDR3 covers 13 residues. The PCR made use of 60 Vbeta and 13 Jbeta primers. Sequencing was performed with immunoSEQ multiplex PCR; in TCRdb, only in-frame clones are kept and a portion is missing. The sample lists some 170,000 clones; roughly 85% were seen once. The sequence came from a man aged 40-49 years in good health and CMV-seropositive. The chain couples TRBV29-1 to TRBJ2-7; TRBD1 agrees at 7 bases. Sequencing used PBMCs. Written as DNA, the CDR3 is TGCAGCGTTGAAGGACAGGGCACCTACGAGCAGTACTTC. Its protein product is CSVEGQGTYEQYF.